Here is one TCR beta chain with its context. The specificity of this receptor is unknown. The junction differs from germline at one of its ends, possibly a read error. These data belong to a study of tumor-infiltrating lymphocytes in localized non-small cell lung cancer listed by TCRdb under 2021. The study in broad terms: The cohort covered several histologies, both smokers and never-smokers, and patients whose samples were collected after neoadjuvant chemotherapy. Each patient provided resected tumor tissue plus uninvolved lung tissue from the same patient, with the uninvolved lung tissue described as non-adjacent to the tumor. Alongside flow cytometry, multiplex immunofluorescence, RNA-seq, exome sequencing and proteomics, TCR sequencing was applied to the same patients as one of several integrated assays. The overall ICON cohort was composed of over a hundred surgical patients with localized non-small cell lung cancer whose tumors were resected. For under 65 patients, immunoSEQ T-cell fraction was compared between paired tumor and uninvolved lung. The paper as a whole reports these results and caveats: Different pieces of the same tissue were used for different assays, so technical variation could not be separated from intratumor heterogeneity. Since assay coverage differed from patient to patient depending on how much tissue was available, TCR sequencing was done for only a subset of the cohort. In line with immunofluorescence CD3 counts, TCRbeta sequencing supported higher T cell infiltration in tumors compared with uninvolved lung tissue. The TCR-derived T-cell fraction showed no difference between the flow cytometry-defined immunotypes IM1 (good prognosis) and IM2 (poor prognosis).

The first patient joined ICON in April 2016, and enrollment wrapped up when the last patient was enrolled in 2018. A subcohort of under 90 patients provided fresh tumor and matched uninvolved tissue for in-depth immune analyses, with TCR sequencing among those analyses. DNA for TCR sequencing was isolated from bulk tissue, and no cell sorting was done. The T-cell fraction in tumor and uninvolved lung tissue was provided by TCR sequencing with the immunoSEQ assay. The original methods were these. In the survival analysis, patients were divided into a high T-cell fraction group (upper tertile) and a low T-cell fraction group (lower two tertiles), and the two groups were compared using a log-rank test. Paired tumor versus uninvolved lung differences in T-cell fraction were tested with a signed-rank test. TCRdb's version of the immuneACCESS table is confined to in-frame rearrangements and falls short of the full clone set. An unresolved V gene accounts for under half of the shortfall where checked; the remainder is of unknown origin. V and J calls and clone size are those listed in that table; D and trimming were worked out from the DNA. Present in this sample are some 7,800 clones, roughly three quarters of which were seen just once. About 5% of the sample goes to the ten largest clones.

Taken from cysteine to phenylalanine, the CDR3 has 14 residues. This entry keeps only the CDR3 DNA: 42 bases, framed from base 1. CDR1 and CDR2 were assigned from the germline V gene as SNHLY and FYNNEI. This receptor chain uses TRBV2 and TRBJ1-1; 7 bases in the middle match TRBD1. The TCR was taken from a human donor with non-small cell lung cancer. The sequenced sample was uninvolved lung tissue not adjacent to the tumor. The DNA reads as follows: TGTGCCAGCAGAGAAGACAGGGTGTCTACTGAAGCTTTCTTT. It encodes CASREDRVSTEAFF.